These T cell receptor beta chains were read from a single sample in a study of identical twins. TCRdb analysed the 5' RACE reads with MiXCR anew, one entry per CDR3 protein. The sample has about 210,000 distinct CDR3 sequences, about a tenth seen once. The sequencing input was memory (CD45RO+) T cells sorted from blood. These receptors were collected from a woman aged 18 to 35 in good health. Each CDR3 is given with its conserved first and last residue. D genes are given only for firm matches.

d_call,j_call,v_call,cdr3_aa
TRBD2,TRBJ2-3,TRBV4-3,CASSRGLAGDTDTQYF
.,TRBJ1-2,TRBV20-1,CSARVIYGYTF
TRBD2,TRBJ2-5,TRBV9,CASSEPLAGAETQYF
TRBD1,TRBJ1-2,TRBV2,CANAAHPGQDNYGYTF
.,TRBJ1-5,TRBV29-1,CSAGQGQPQHF
.,TRBJ2-1,TRBV7-2,CASGRGPYNEQFF
TRBD2,TRBJ2-7,TRBV6-2/TRBV6-3,CASSFSAGTSGTYEQYF
.,TRBJ2-1,TRBV7-7,CASSPNGDEQFF
TRBD2,TRBJ2-1,TRBV23-1,CASVSSGRALYNEQFF
.,TRBJ2-1,TRBV20-1,CSALAVRAPPF
.,TRBJ2-4,TRBV5-5,CASSFKGAENIQYF
.,TRBJ1-2,TRBV29-1,CSVVGAYGYTF
TRBD2,TRBJ2-1,TRBV10-2,CASSGTSGSGSSYNEQFF
.,TRBJ2-7,TRBV3-1,CASSHTGLRTEQYF
.,TRBJ2-1,TRBV15,CATSRGLNEQFF
TRBD1,TRBJ2-5,TRBV20-1,CSAAGTGHEVAQYF
TRBD1,TRBJ1-4,TRBV12-3/TRBV12-4,CASSRGGQGLEKLFF
.,TRBJ1-1,TRBV5-1,CASSEGRPGTEAFF
TRBD1,TRBJ2-7,TRBV6-2/TRBV6-3,CATDRDRGTYEQYF
.,TRBJ2-5,TRBV7-9,CASSLVADGETQYF
.,TRBJ2-3,TRBV10-1,CASSERLWEVSTDTQYF
.,TRBJ1-6,TRBV6-1,CASSSVGANSPLHF
.,TRBJ2-3,TRBV10-2,CASSAQGTDTQYF
.,TRBJ2-1,TRBV12-3/TRBV12-4,CASSRRYSYNEQFF
TRBD2,TRBJ2-1,TRBV12-3/TRBV12-4,CASRDSSGVYNEQFF
.,TRBJ1-1,TRBV29-1,CSVMAGWGMNTEAFF